This T cell receptor (beta chain) was retrieved from a study of cytomegalovirus exposure and HLA in healthy donors. Broader study findings: A later analysis reportedly identified an Asian-associated ancestry cluster as carrying fewer N-insertions than the approximately 670-donor mean.

The germline V gene has CDR1 MGHRA and CDR2 YSYEKL. This CDR3 is 13 amino acids long. V dropped 4 bases and J dropped 5 bases, with 12 bases sitting between them. Of note for this clone: Its antigen remains unknown.

The PCR made use of 60 Vbeta and 13 Jbeta primers. Profiled with immunoSEQ multiplex PCR; TCRdb holds only in-frame clones, not every one. The profile shows around 220,000 clones, about 80% of them singletons. This chain uses TRBV4-1 with TRBJ2-7, with D perhaps matching TRBD2 (6 bases). The sequencing input was PBMCs. The sequence was obtained from a man between 18 and 35 years old in good health and CMV-seronegative. The CDR3, as DNA: TGCGCCAGCAGCCCTTCCGGGAGCAACGAGCAGTACTTC. Translation: CASSPSGSNEQYF.